The T cell receptor beta chain under discussion was sequenced for a study of monozygotic twins with inflammatory bowel disease. Notes on the study in general: Diversity of TCRbeta measured by inverse Simpson was lower in IBD patients than in healthy co-twins. Clonotypes shared with others were fewer in IBD patients than in healthy twins, especially with disease activity.

With regard to this clonotype: Its antigen is as yet unknown.

Germline lookup yields CDR1 SGHRS and CDR2 YFSETQ. This CDR3 has 16 amino acids. A template switching step added UMIs, each with a 6-nucleotide sample barcode. TCRdb reprocessed the 5' RACE reads and stores each CDR3 protein as one record, lacking DNA. This sample's clone table lists about 160,000 distinct CDR3 sequences. This chain connects TRBV5-1 to TRBJ1-4; TCRdb selects TRBD1, and the lack of DNA leaves this call unchecked. This TCR was recovered from a human donor with ulcerative colitis or Crohn's disease, or a healthy co-twin of an affected twin (not recorded which). The sample comprised blood. The CDR3 is CASSWDGDRRYEKLFF.